Presented here are 24 T cell receptor beta chains from one specimen sequenced in a study of blood T cell repertoires in COVID-19. Produced via immunoSEQ multiplex PCR; TCRdb's table is partial and in-frame only. This repertoire shows approximately 440,000 clones, roughly 88% found once; its top ten account for roughly 12%. The sample consisted of peripheral blood. The receptors originated from a woman aged 45-59 years with COVID-19, enrolled during active disease.

The V call is TRBV5-4, the J call TRBJ2-5, with a possible D match to TRBD1 (6 bases). Germline V gene lookup returns CDR1 SGHNT and CDR2 YYREEE (reference sequence). The CDR3 is made up of 14 amino acids. Trimming removed 4 bases at V and 2 bases at J, with 12 bases between. CDR3 loop: CASSTTGNQETQYF. The CDR3 DNA reads as TGTGCCAGCAGCACAACAGGGAATCAAGAGACCCAGTACTTC.

The chain combines TRBV6-5 with TRBJ2-1; 8 nucleotides line up with TRBD2. This CDR3 comprises 15 residues. After removal of 5 bases from V and 5 bases from J, the junction contained 8 bases not matched to a gene. CDR1 MNHEY and CDR2 SVGAGI come from the germline V gene. The CDR3 spells CASSRGGLSHNEQFF. The DNA of the CDR3 is TGTGCCAGCAGTCGGGGGGGCCTAAGTCACAATGAGCAGTTCTTC.

As DNA, the CDR3 is TGTGCCAGCAGCCGCACAGGGGATCAGCCCCAGCATTTT. It encodes CASSRTGDQPQHF. This sequence joins TRBV5-5 and TRBJ1-5; 7 nucleotides line up with TRBD1. The V gene end was trimmed by 4 bases and the J gene end by 5 bases; junction bases not matched to a gene: 3. CDR3 length equals 13 residues. The V gene's germline CDR1 is SGHKS and CDR2 YYEKEE (reference sequence).

The V call is TRBV5-8, the J call TRBJ1-2; D remains ambiguous. The V and J ends lost 1 base and 4 bases respectively, with 8 bases between them. The CDR3 has 13 residues. Germline V gives CDR1 SGHTS, CDR2 YDEGEE. CDR3: CASSLWAGYGYTF. The DNA for the CDR3 is TGTGCCAGCAGCTTGTGGGCGGGCTATGGCTACACCTTC.

The chain is built from TRBV5-1 and TRBJ1-2; D may be TRBD1 (6 bases). CDR3 size: 14 residues. CDR1 and CDR2 (germline): SGHRS, YFSETQ. The germline V and J ends were trimmed by 7 bases and 4 bases, with 17 bases remaining between them. The CDR3 loop reads CASHQGRGGYGYTF. In DNA, the CDR3 is TGCGCCAGCCACCAGGGCAGGGGCGGCTATGGCTACACCTTC.

The rearrangement joins TRBV11-3 to TRBJ1-1; 7 bases agree with TRBD1. The trim removed 1 base at V and 8 bases at J, leaving 7 bases unmatched. This CDR3 has 14 residues. Per the germline V gene, CDR1 is SGHNT and CDR2 is YENEEA. CDR3 bases: TGTGCCAGCAGCTTAGGCGAATCGGGACAGGAAGCTTTCTTT. Its translation: CASSLGESGQEAFF.

This clone was seen only once. This rearrangement joins TRBV25-1 to TRBJ2-1, with D possibly being TRBD2 (5 bases). Germline V gives CDR1 MGHDK, CDR2 SYGVNS. This CDR3 has 16 residues. Trimming took 0 bases from V and 0 from J, leaving 9 bases between them. CDR3 nucleotide sequence: TGTGCCAGCAGTGAATATCTGGGGAGCTCCTACAATGAGCAGTTCTTC. It yields the protein CASSEYLGSSYNEQFF.

This clone was seen only once. The rearrangement links TRBV15 to TRBJ2-2; possible D gene TRBD1, 5 bases. The germline gives CDR1 LNHNV, CDR2 YYDKDF (reference sequence). V shed 1 base and J shed 0 bases, with 15 bases lying between them. The length of the CDR3 is 18 residues. Here the CDR3 DNA reads TGTGCCACCAGCAGAGGGGGCCCCCGGTTTTCGAACACCGGGGAGCTGTTTTTT. Translated, it gives CATSRGGPRFSNTGELFF.

The chain has TRBV2 and TRBJ2-7; D might be TRBD1 (6 bases). CDR3 length: 16 residues. Between the trimmed V and J ends, which lost 4 bases and 0 bases, there was a span of 16 bases. Germline loops: CDR1 SNHLY, CDR2 FYNNEI. CDR3 in DNA: TGTGCCAGCAGTGGGCCAGGGGCCGGTAGCTCCTACGAGCAGTACTTC. Translating it yields CASSGPGAGSSYEQYF.

This clone was seen only once. The rearrangement joins TRBV11-2 to TRBJ1-2, with no clear D. Germline values: CDR1 SGHAT, CDR2 FQNNGV. V gave up 5 bases and J gave up 4 bases, with 14 bases separating them. This CDR3 has 14 residues. CDR3: CASSPVWSTYGYTF. DNA for the CDR3: TGTGCCAGCAGCCCCGTCTGGTCTACCTATGGCTACACCTTC. The whole variable domain, filled in from reference TRBV11-2 and TRBJ1-2, reads EAGVAQSPRYKIIEKRQSVAFWCNPISGHATLYWYQQILGQGPKLLIQFQNNGVVDDSQLPKDRFSAERLKGVDSTLKIQPAKLEDSAVYLCASSPVWSTYGYTFGSGTRLTVV.

The J gene is TRBJ1-2, the V gene TRBV5-1; the D is unclear. There are 12 residues in the CDR3. CDR1 and CDR2 from the germline V gene are SGHRS and YFSETQ. V gave up 4 bases and J gave up 1 base, with 5 bases separating them. CDR3 bases: TGCGCCAGCAGCCTCAGTAACTATGGCTACACCTTC. This sequence encodes CASSLSNYGYTF.

The chain combines TRBV6-1 with TRBJ2-3; TRBD2 is a possible D gene (6 bases). Germline values: CDR1 MNHNS, CDR2 SASEGT. This CDR3 contains 15 residues. V dropped 3 bases and J dropped 1 base, with 11 bases sitting between them. CDR3 loop: CASSDAGMGTDTQYF. The CDR3 DNA sequence: TGTGCCAGCAGTGACGCGGGGATGGGCACAGATACGCAGTATTTT.

CDR3 in DNA: TGTGCCAGCAGCCCCCGTAGCGGGGGGGCTTTCGACACCGGGGAGCTGTTTTTT. Amino acid sequence: CASSPRSGGAFDTGELFF. The chain recombines TRBV5-4 with TRBJ2-2; 11 bases are shared with TRBD2. Unmatched junction bases numbered 11, after V lost 4 bases and J lost 3 bases. Per the germline V gene, CDR1 is SGHNT and CDR2 is YYREEE (reference sequence). CDR3 size: 18 residues.

This chain connects TRBV11-2 to TRBJ2-1, with unresolved D. This CDR3 spans 13 amino acids. V lost 4 bases and J 0 bases, leaving 4 bases between the germline ends. Germline V gene data show CDR1 as SGHAT and CDR2 as FQNNGV. The CDR3 sequence is CASSSSSYNEQFF. The DNA of the CDR3 is TGTGCCAGCAGCTCGAGCTCCTACAATGAGCAGTTCTTC.

The chain uses TRBV9 and TRBJ2-6; possibly TRBD2 for D (6 bases). This CDR3 has 14 amino acids. Germline CDR1 is SGDLS and CDR2 is YYNGEE. V lost 1 base and J 7 bases, leaving 9 bases between the germline ends. CDR3: CASSVPGVANVLTF. CDR3 nucleotide sequence: TGTGCCAGCAGCGTACCGGGAGTAGCCAACGTCCTGACTTTC.

Remarks on this clone: The junction shows a germline mismatch at one end, possibly a read error. This chain links TRBV24-1 with TRBJ2-1, with TRBD2 identical over 7 bases. The germline V gene encodes CDR1 KGHDR and CDR2 SFDVKD. This CDR3 is 14 amino acids long. Here the CDR3 DNA reads TGTGCCACCAGCGATTGGGGGGGACACAATGAGCAGTTCTTC. Translated, it gives CATSDWGGHNEQFF.

The rearrangement joins TRBV9 to TRBJ2-5, with TRBD2 matching over 12 bases. This CDR3 is built from 16 residues. The J segment lost 0 bases and the V segment lost 3 bases, leaving 3 bases of the junction unmatched. Germline V lookup: CDR1 SGDLS, CDR2 YYNGEE. CDR3 protein: CASSGRLAGDQETQYF. The CDR3 bases are TGTGCCAGCAGCGGTCGACTAGCGGGGGACCAAGAGACCCAGTACTTC.

The chain combines TRBV5-1 with TRBJ1-2, with no clear D. V was trimmed by 0 bases and J by 4 bases, leaving 10 bases between them. CDR3 length equals 14 residues. Germline V gene lookup returns CDR1 SGHRS and CDR2 YFSETQ. The CDR3 DNA reads TGCGCCAGCAGCTTGGTGGGGAGGTTCTATGGCTACACCTTC. Translated: CASSLVGRFYGYTF.

The V and J genes are TRBV12-3 or TRBV12-4 and TRBJ1-2; D gene uncertain. The ends were cut back, 4 bases at V and 5 bases at J, with 11 bases in the middle. This CDR3 region has 13 residues. This chain's CDR3 is CASSSPRAYGYTF. The DNA for the CDR3 is TGTGCCAGCAGTTCCCCCCGAGCGTATGGCTACACCTTC.

The chain carries TRBV20-1 and TRBJ2-7, with 10 bases lining up with TRBD1. CDR1 and CDR2 from the germline V gene are DFQATT and SNEGSKA (reference sequence). Losses at the gene ends were 5 bases for V and 5 bases for J; bases not matched to a gene: 0. The CDR3 runs to 11 residues. Here the CDR3 DNA reads TGCAGTGCTGGGACAGGGGACGAGCAGTACTTC. Its translation is CSAGTGDEQYF.

The chain employs TRBV5-1 and TRBJ1-2, with 10 bases that match TRBD1. The CDR3 is 15 amino acids. V trimming: 3 bases; J trimming: 2 bases; junction bases outside the gene matches: 4. Germline V gene data show CDR1 as SGHRS and CDR2 as YFSETQ. The CDR3 bases are TGCGCCAGCAGCTCTGGGACAGGGGCAAACTATGGCTACACCTTC. Protein: CASSSGTGANYGYTF. The full variable domain, rest sourced from reference TRBV5-1 and TRBJ1-2, is KAGVTQTPRYLIKTRGQQVTLSCSPISGHRSVSWYQQTPGQGLQFLFEYFSETQRNKGNFPGRFSGRQFSNSRSEMNVSTLELGDSALYLCASSSGTGANYGYTFGSGTRLTVV.

This chain connects TRBV7-2 to TRBJ2-1, with 8 bases aligning to TRBD1. This CDR3 region has 14 residues. V lost 5 bases and J lost 6; bases outside the gene matches: 6. Per germline, CDR1 SGHTA and CDR2 FQGNSA. DNA for the CDR3: TGTGCCAGCAGCCTGGACAGGGTTCGCAATGAGCAGTTCTTC. It yields the protein CASSLDRVRNEQFF.

The rearrangement links TRBV29-1 to TRBJ1-1; no clear D. CDR3 length equals 15 residues. The germline V gene encodes CDR1 SQVTM and CDR2 ANQGSEA. Trimming pared 5 bases from V and 0 bases from J, leaving 16 bases between. CDR3 DNA: TGCAGCGTTAGGGATCCGCGGGCCCTGAACACTGAAGCTTTCTTT. It yields the protein CSVRDPRALNTEAFF. Using reference TRBV29-1 and TRBJ1-1 for the parts outside the CDR3, the full variable domain is SAVISQKPSRDICQRGTSLTIQCQVDSQVTMMFWYRQQPGQSLTLIATANQGSEATYESGFVIDKFPISRPNLTFSTLTVSNMSPEDSSIYLCSVRDPRALNTEAFFGQGTRLTVV.

This chain uses TRBV7-9 with TRBJ2-2; D gene ambiguous. The CDR3 covers 15 residues. Germline V gives CDR1 SEHNR, CDR2 FQNEAQ (reference sequence). With 4 bases removed from V and 4 bases from J, the gap between germline ends came to 13 bases. DNA for the CDR3: TGTGCCAGCAGCTCTGGGCCTCCAGCCACCGGGGAGCTGTTTTTT. It is translated as CASSSGPPATGELFF. Full variable domain (remainder filled in from reference TRBV7-9 and TRBJ2-2): DTGVSQNPRHKITKRGQNVTFRCDPISEHNRLYWYRQTLGQGPEFLTYFQNEAQLEKSRLLSDRFSAERPKGSFSTLEIQRTEQGDSAMYLCASSSGPPATGELFFGEGSRLTVL.